The entry below gives a single TCR beta chain sequence along with its context. The sample originates from a study of T cells in women clearing cervical HPV infection. Average input was 1200 ng genomic DNA for immunoSEQ TCR beta CDR3 amplification. Clones were read by immunoSEQ multiplex PCR, and TCRdb kept only the in-frame ones, dropping some. The clone table shows under 25,000 clones, with the ten largest holding less than 20%. This sequence originates from a woman aged 18 to 69 with a cervical HPV16 infection that either progressed to CIN3+ or cleared (not recorded which). Sequences were obtained from blood buffy coat.

The covered CDR3 bases are TGTGCCAGCAGCTGGAGGGAGGGGGCGGGTGAGACG. The encoded protein is CASSWREGAGET. The full CDR3 reads CASSWREGAGETQYF. The chain links TRBV7-2 to TRBJ2-3; D may correspond to TRBD1 or TRBD2 (7 bases each). The missing CDR3 end, 3 residues past where the read stops, is filled in from the germline J gene. The CDR3 spans 15 residues. Germline CDR1 SGHTA, CDR2 FQGNSA.